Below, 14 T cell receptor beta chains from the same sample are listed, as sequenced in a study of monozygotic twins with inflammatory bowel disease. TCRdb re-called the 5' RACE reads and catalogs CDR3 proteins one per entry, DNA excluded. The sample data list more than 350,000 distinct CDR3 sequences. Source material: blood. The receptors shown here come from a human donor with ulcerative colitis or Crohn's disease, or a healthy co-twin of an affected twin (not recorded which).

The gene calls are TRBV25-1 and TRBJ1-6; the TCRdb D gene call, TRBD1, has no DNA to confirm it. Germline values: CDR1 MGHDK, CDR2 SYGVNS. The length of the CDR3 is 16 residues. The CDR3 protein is CASSELVPGRNSPLHF.

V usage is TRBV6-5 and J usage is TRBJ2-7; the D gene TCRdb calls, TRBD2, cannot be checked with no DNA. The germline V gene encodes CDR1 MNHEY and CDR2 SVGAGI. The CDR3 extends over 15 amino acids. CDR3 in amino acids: CASSYSYRETYEQYF.

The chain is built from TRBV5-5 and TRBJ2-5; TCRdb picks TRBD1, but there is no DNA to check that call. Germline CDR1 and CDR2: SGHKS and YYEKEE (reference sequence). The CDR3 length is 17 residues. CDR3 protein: CASSYSGTGVPQETQYF.

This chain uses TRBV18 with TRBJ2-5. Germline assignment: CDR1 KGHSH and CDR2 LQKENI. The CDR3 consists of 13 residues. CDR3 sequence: CASSPSFQETQYF.

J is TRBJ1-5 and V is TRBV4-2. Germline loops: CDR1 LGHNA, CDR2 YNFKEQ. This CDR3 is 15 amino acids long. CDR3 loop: CASSQDQEGNQPQHF.

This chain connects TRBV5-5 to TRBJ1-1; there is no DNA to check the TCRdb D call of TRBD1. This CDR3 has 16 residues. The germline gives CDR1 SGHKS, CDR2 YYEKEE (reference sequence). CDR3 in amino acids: CASSLGGQPLVTEAFF.

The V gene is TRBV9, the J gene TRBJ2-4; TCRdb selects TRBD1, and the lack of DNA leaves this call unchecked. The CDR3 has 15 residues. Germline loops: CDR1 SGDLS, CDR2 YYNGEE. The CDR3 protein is CASSVDGNRRDIQYF. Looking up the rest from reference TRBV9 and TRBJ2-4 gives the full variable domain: DSGVTQTPKHLITATGQRVTLRCSPRSGDLSVYWYQQSLDQGLQFLIQYYNGEERAKGNILERFSAQQFPDLHSELNLSSLELGDSALYFCASSVDGNRRDIQYFGAGTRLSVL.

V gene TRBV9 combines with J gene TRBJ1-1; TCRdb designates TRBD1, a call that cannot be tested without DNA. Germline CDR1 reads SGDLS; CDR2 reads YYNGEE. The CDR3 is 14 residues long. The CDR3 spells CASSGKTGARSAFF.

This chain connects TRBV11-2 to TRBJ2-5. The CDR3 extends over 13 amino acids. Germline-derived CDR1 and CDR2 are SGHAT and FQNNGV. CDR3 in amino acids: CASSSDRTETQYF.

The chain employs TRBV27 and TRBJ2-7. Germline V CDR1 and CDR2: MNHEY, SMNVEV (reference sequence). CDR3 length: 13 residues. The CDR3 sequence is CASSLRYNYEQYF.

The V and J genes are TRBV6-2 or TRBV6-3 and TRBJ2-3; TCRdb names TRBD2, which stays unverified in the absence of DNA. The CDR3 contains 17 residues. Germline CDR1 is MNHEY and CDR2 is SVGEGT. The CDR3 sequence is CASSYSPTTSPSDTQYF.

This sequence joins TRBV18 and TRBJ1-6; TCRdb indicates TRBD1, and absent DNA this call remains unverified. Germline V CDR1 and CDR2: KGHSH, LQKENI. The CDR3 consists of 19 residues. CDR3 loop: CASSPRVLSSDRVNSPLHF.

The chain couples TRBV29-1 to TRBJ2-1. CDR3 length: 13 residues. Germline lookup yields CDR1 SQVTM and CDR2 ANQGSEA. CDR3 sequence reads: CSVDPTRNNEQFF.

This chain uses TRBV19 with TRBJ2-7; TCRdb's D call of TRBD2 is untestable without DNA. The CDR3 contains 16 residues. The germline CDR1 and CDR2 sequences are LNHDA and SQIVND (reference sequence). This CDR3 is CASSVGLAGGTYEQYF.